This is a list of T cell receptor beta chains from one sample in a study of shared clonotypes between healthy human individuals. Method: immunoSEQ multiplex PCR; TCRdb's copy keeps in-frame clones and lacks some. The profile shows more than 600,000 clones, under 95% of them singletons. Sequenced input: naive CD8+ T cells sorted from blood. Receptor source: a man under 40 in good health. Both conserved end residues are part of each CDR3. D genes are given only for firm matches. The size field is filled for only some rows; it gives once, few, many or a size class.

>TRBJ2-7|TRBD1|once|TRBV7-9
TGTGCCAGCAGCTTAGGGGCAGGGGGCTACGAGCAGTACTTC
CASSLGAGGYEQYF
>TRBJ2-1|TRBD2|NA|TRBV29-1
TGCAGCGTTGAAGATTCTCGGCTAGCGGGTTACAATGAGCAGTTCTTC
CSVEDSRLAGYNEQFF
>TRBJ2-1|NA|NA|TRBV13
TGTGCCAGCAGCCATCTCTCCTACAATGAGCAGTTCTTC
CASSHLSYNEQFF
>TRBJ2-1|NA|NA|TRBV9
TGTGCCAGCAGCGTAGAGGGAACATGGTACAATGAGCAGTTCTTC
CASSVEGTWYNEQFF
>TRBJ2-2|TRBD1|NA|TRBV11-3
TGTGCCAGCAGCCTCGGGACAGCAACCGGGGAGCTGTTTTTT
CASSLGTATGELFF
>TRBJ2-6|TRBD1|once|TRBV6-5
TGTGCCAGCAGTTACTCGACAGGGTCAGGGGCCAACGTCCTGACTTTC
CASSYSTGSGANVLTF
>TRBJ2-7|TRBD1|NA|TRBV7-8
TGTGCCAGCAGCTCCACCGGGACAGGGACCCATGAGCAGTACTTC
CASSSTGTGTHEQYF
>TRBJ2-3|TRBD2|NA|TRBV10-3
TGTGCCATCAGTGATCTCCCCGGGACTAGCGGGTCAGATACGCAGTATTTT
CAISDLPGTSGSDTQYF
>TRBJ2-3|TRBD1|NA|TRBV2
TGTGCCAGCACCGGGACAGGGAGCACAGATACGCAGTATTTT
CASTGTGSTDTQYF
>TRBJ2-1|TRBD2|NA|TRBV27
TGTGCCAGCAGTCCCCCGGGACTAGCTGTATATGAGCAGTTCTTC
CASSPPGLAVYEQFF
>TRBJ1-1|NA|NA|TRBV18
TGTGCCAGCTCACGCAGGGATTACGACACTGAAGCTTTCTTT
CASSRRDYDTEAFF
>TRBJ2-1|NA|NA|TRBV19
TGTGCCAGCGGCGAACTAGCCGATTACAATGAGCAGTTCTTC
CASGELADYNEQFF
>TRBJ2-7|TRBD2|NA|TRBV7-9
TGTGCCAGCAGCCTTAGCGGGATCTCCTACGAGCAGTACTTC
CASSLSGISYEQYF
>TRBJ2-7|NA|NA|TRBV15
TGTGCCACCAGCAGAACCGGGACTGGATCCTACGAGCAGTACTTC
CATSRTGTGSYEQYF
>TRBJ2-7|NA|NA|TRBV11-2
TGTGCCAGCAGCCCCACAGGGCTCTCCTCCGAGCAGTACTTC
CASSPTGLSSEQYF